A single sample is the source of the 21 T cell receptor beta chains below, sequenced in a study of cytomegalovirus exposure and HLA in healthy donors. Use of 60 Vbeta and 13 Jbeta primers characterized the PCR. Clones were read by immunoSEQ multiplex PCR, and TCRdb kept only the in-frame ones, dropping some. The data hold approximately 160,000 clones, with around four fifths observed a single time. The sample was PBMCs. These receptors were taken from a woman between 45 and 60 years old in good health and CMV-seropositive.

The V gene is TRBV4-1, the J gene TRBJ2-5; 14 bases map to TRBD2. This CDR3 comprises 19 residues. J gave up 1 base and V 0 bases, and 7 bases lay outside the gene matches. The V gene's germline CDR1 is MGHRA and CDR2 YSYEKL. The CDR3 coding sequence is TGCGCCAGCAGCCAAGATCAAGGACTAGCGGGGGGCTTCCAAGAGACCCAGTACTTC. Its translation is CASSQDQGLAGGFQETQYF.

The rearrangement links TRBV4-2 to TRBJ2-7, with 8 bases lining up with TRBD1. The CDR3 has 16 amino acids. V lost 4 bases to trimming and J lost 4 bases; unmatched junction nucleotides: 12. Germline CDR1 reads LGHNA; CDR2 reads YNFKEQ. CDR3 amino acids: CASSRRTGQGGYEQYF. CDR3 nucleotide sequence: TGTGCCAGCAGCCGTAGGACAGGACAGGGCGGGTACGAGCAGTACTTC.

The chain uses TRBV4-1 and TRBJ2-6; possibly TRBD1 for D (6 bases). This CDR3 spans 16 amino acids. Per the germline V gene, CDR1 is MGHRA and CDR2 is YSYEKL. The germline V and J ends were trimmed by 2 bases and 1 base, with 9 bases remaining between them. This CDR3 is CASSQSTGSGANVLTF. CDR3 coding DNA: TGCGCCAGCAGCCAATCCACAGGGTCTGGGGCCAACGTCCTGACTTTC.

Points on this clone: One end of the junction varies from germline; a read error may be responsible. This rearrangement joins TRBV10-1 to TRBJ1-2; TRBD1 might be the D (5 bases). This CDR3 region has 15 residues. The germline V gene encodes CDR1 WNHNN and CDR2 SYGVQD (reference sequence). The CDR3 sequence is CASSESIGQGGKFAF. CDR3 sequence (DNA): TGCGCCAGCAGTGAGTCGATCGGGCAGGGAGGTAAATTCGCCTTC.

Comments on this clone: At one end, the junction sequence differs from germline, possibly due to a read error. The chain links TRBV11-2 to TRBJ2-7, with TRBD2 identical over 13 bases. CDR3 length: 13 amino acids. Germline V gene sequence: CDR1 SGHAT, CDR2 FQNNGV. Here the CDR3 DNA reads TGTGCCAGCAGCTTCGGACTAGCGGGGGATTATAACTTC. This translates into CASSFGLAGDYNF.

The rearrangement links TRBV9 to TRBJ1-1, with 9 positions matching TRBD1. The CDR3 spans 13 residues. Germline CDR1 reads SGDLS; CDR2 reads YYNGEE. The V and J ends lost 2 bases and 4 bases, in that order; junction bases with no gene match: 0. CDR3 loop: CASSVGQGTEAFF. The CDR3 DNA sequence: TGTGCCAGCAGCGTGGGACAGGGCACTGAAGCTTTCTTT.

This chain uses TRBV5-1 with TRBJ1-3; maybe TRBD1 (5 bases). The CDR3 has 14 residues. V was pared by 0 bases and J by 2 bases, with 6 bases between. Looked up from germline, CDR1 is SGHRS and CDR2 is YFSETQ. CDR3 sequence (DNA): TGCGCCAGCAGCTTGGCAGGGCCTGGAAACACCATATATTTT. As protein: CASSLAGPGNTIYF.

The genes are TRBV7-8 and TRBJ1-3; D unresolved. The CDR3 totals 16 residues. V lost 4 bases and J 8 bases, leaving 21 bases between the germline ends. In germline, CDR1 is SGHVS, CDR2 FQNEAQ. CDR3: CASSYRILKRRDTIYF. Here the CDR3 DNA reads TGTGCCAGCAGCTACCGAATATTGAAAAGGAGGGACACCATATATTTT.

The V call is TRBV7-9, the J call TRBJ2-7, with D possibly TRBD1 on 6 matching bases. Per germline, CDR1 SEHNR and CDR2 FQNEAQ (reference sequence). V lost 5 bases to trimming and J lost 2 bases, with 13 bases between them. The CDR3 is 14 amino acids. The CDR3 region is CASSPKQGAYEQYF. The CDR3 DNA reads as TGTGCCAGCAGCCCGAAACAGGGTGCCTACGAGCAGTACTTC.

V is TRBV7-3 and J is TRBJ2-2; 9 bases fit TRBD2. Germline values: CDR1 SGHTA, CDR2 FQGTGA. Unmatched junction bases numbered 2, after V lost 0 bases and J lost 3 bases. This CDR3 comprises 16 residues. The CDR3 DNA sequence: TGTGCCAGCAGCTTAACGGGACTAGCTGACACCGGGGAGCTGTTTTTT. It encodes CASSLTGLADTGELFF.

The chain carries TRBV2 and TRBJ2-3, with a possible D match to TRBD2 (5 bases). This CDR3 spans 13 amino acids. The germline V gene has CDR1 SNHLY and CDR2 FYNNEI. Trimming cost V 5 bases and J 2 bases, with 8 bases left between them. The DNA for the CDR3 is TGTGCCAGCAGTCCCGGGAACACAGATACGCAGTATTTT. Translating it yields CASSPGNTDTQYF.

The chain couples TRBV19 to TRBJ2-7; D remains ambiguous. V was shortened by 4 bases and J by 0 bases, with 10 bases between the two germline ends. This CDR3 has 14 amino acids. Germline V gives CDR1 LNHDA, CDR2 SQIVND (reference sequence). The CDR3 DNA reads TGTGCCAGTAGTAAGGCCGCTAGCTCCTACGAGCAGTACTTC. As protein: CASSKAASSYEQYF.

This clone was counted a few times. The CDR3 reads CASSSRLAGGPDTQYF. CDR3 coding DNA: TGTGCCAGCAGCTCTCGTTTAGCGGGGGGGCCCGATACGCAGTATTTT. This rearrangement joins TRBV5-4 to TRBJ2-3; TRBD2 matches at 11 bases. The CDR3 length is 16 residues. Germline trimming cut 3 bases from V and 6 bases from J; bases unmatched to any gene: 9. Germline assignment: CDR1 SGHNT and CDR2 YYREEE (reference sequence).

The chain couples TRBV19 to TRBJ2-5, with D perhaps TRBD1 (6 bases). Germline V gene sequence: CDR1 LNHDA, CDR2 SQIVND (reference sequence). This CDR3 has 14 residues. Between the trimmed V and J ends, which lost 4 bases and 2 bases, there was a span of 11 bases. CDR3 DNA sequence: TGTGCCAGTAGTACTAGGACAGCTCAAGAGACCCAGTACTTC. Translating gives CASSTRTAQETQYF.

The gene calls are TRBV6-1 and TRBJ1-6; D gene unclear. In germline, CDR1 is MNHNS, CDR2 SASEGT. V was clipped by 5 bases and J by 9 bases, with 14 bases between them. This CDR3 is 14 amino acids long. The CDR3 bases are TGTGCCAGCAGTAGCGGGCCTAAACCTTCACCCCTCCACTTT. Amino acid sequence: CASSSGPKPSPLHF.

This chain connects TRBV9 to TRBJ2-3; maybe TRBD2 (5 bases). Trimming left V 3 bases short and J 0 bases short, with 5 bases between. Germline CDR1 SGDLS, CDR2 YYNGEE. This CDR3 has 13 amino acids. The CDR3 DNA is TGTGCCAGCAGCGGAGGGAGCACAGATACGCAGTATTTT. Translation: CASSGGSTDTQYF.

CDR3 loop: CASSPNPGEGGALNTEAFF. Here the CDR3 DNA reads TGTGCCAGCAGCCCCAATCCGGGGGAGGGTGGTGCCTTGAACACTGAAGCTTTCTTT. The V gene is TRBV7-3, the J gene TRBJ1-1; weak D call: TRBD1 (5 bases). Trimming pared 5 bases from V and 0 bases from J, leaving 25 bases between. The V gene's germline CDR1 is SGHTA and CDR2 FQGTGA. This CDR3 spans 19 amino acids.

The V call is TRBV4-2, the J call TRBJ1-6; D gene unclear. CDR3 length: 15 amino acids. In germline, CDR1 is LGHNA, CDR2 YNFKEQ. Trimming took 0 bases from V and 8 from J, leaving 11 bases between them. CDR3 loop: CASSQDGQDYSPLHF. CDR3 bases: TGTGCCAGCAGCCAAGATGGGCAGGATTATTCACCCCTCCACTTT.

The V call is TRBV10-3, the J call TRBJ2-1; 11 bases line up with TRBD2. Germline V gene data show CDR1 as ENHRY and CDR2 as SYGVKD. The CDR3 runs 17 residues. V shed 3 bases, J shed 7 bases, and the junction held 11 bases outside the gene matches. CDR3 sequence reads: CAISDGTSGTHANEQFF. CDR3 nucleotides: TGTGCCATCAGTGATGGGACTAGCGGAACTCACGCGAATGAGCAGTTCTTC.

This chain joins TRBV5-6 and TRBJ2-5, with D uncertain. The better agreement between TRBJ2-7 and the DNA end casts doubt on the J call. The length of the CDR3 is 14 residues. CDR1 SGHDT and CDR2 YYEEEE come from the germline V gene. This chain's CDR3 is CASSPGKLLYEQYF. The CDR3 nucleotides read TGTGCCAGCAGCCCAGGTAAGCTCCTCTACGAGCAGTACTTC.

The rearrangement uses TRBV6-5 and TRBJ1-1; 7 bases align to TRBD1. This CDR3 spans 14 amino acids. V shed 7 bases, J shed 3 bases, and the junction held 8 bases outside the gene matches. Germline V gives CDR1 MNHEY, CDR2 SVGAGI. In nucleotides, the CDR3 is TGTGCCAGCAAATTGACAGGGCTGTACACTGAAGCTTTCTTT. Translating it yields CASKLTGLYTEAFF.